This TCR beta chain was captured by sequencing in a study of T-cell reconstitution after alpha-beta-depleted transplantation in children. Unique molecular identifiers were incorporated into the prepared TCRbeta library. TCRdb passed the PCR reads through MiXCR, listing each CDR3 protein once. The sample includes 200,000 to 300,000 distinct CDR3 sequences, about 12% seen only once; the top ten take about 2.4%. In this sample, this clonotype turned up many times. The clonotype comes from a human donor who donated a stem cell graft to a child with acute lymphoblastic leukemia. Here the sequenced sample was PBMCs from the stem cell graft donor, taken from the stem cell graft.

The CDR3 DNA reads as TGCAGTGCTAAGCCTAGCGGGCGCTCCTACGAGCAGTACTTC. Protein sequence: CSAKPSGRSYEQYF. This chain uses TRBV20-1 with TRBJ2-7; 8 bases line up with TRBD2. Per the germline V gene, CDR1 is DFQATT and CDR2 is SNEGSKA (reference sequence). Losses at the gene ends were 4 bases for V and 0 bases for J; bases not matched to a gene: 5. This CDR3 contains 14 residues.